The entry that follows covers one T cell receptor (beta chain) sequence. The target of this receptor is not known. One junction end disagrees with the germline gene, perhaps due to a read error. The data belong to a study of cytomegalovirus exposure and HLA in healthy donors (dated by TCRdb to the late 2010s). Concerning the study at large: In an earlier analysis of under 600 of the donors, roughly 300 Gb of sequence data and 90 million to 130 million unique TCR beta sequences from 150 million to 200 million T cells were reported. An early release covering approximately 600 HLA-typed donors comprised about 300 gigabases of sequencing data and 85 million or so unique TCR sequences. Of the 300 to 500 genotyped donors, 81% were placed in the genetic ancestry cluster associated with self-reported Caucasian donors. The aim of the study was to test whether cataloging public T cell receptors could identify signatures of past pathogen exposure. Using immunosequencing, the study profiled T cell repertoires from fewer than 700 subjects and related those repertoires to cytomegalovirus serostatus. A separate validation cohort of roughly 120 different subjects was used in addition to the roughly 670-subject first cohort. High-throughput TCR immunosequencing, statistical association of individual TCRs with disease status, and machine learning were combined to predict cytomegalovirus infection status. To study patterns of TCR occurrence, a later analysis re-analyzed previously published TCR beta repertoires from 700 or so donors and added high-resolution HLA genotyping. In the later analysis, no new phenotypic data were used to find candidate immune exposures; instead, reliance was placed on TCR beta sequences and their occurrence across donors. In an earlier analysis of several hundred of the donors, high-throughput TCR beta sequencing was used to judge whether each TCR beta V gene segment behaved as functional or pseudogenic. Donor age, sex, ethnicity and CMV serostatus were collected together with the repertoire data. In a later genetic analysis, genome-wide SNP genotypes for about 55% of the roughly 700 donors were used, and that subset was treated as a discovery cohort. Every repertoire in the discovery cohort had been generated on one and the same sequencing platform. HLA typing covered class I and class II loci at four-digit resolution. The number of donors typed differed by locus, with about 629-640 for A, B, C, DRB1 and DQB1, more than 500 for DQA1, over 600 for DPA1, and over 400 for DPB1. A handful of DR-DQ haplotypes were handled as single units for association and clustering because linkage in the cohort was strong. Among some 410 genotyped donors of the cohort, an average of about 240,000 unique TCR beta nucleotide sequences were sequenced per donor, roughly 18% of them non-productive.

Receptor amplification or capture employed the immunoSEQ multiplex PCR assay. For the multiplex PCR, a mixture combining 60 forward primers for TCR Vbeta segments and 13 reverse primers for TCR Jbeta segments was used. Amplification of the CDR3 region of rearranged TCR beta genes was performed with a multiplex PCR assay on genomic DNA. On the Illumina HiSeq System, the amplified TCR beta libraries were sequenced as 87-base-pair reads. Per the authors' processing: A later analysis counted 65 million to 90 million unique TCR beta chains across the 670 or so repertoires, and roughly 9.9 million of these chains were shared by at least two donors. To remove PCR and sequencing errors, raw reads were error-corrected and collapsed into unique sequences using a nearest-neighbor algorithm that merged closely related sequences. CDR3 sequences were aligned to IMGT reference sequences to assign V, D and J gene segments. Each retained sequence needed at least a six-nucleotide match to both a V gene segment and a J gene segment. A rearrangement was called productive if the CDR3 had no stop codons and remained in frame with V and J, and every other rearrangement was called non-productive. Following IMGT convention, CDR3 was defined as the stretch from the second conserved V-encoded cysteine to the conserved J-encoded phenylalanine. The earlier analysis of about 610 of the donors excluded any sequence lacking an unambiguous match to a single V gene segment. In an earlier analysis of approximately 500 of the donors, a V segment was called functional when productive rearrangements were above 56.7%, and segregating when the standard deviation between donors exceeded 5%. A statistical classification framework was built to diagnose cytomegalovirus status from the catalog of TCR beta chain sequences. A later analysis assigned V and J genes by comparing TCR nucleotide sequences with IMGT/GENE-DB human TR gene sequences. Using the TCRdist pipeline, a later analysis assigned CDR3 sequences along with most-parsimonious VDJ recombination scenarios. A later analysis defined each TCR beta chain by its CDR3 amino acid sequence plus V-gene family, and excluded reads lacking a unique V-gene family. A later analysis removed several hundred highly shared, low-generation-probability nucleotide sequences to deal with suspected cross-contamination and a sequencing artifact. In a later analysis, a clonal expansion index was calculated for each public chain from normalized within-repertoire ranks of inferred template counts. In a later analysis, generation probabilities were computed using a VDJ recombination model fitted to out-of-frame rearrangements, and the results were checked against IGoR. In a later analysis, TCR-TCR, TCR-HLA and TCR-CMV co-occurrence was scored with hypergeometric tests, and a repertoire-size bias correction was applied to TCR pairs. To estimate false discovery rates, a later analysis permuted the HLA or CMV assignments 20 times. A later analysis grouped co-occurring TCRs with DBSCAN, adding TCRdist sequence similarity when clustering within HLA-allele-positive subsets. Repertoires with fewer than 30,000 or more than 120,000 public chains were left out of co-occurrence clustering, as were five repertoires with anomalous nucleotide sharing. The clones in this table, taken by TCRdb from immuneACCESS, are in-frame only. Not every clone is retained; where verified, under half of the shortfall comes from an unresolved V gene, and the cause of the rest is unknown. Clone size and V and J calls were adopted from that table, with D and trimming inferred from the DNA. Here the sample has around 130,000 clones; approximately 88% occur a single time. In total, the top ten clones hold roughly 0.5% of the sample.

Counted from cysteine to phenylalanine, this CDR3 has 12 amino acids. Only the CDR3 portion is preserved as DNA: 36 bases, with reading frame beginning at the first base. The germline V gene (reference sequence) supplies CDR1 SEHNR and CDR2 FQNEAQ. Beyond this particular receptor, the publication reports: A later analysis reported that several top co-occurrence clusters appeared linked to parvovirus B19, influenza, CMV and Epstein-Barr virus. The authors suggested that the approach could potentially be extended to other disease states and immunological phenotypes. Because counts were too low, about 18 rarely observed V segments, including chromosome 9 orphons, were left out of the earlier analysis of about 620 of the donors. In the study, 150 to 200 TCR beta chains were listed as associated with cytomegalovirus. In this cohort, only TCR beta chains were sequenced, and detectable features were limited by the absence of alpha or paired-chain data. When HLA alleles, especially DR and DQ, strongly co-occurred, TCR associations were difficult to assign to individual alleles. The 87-base-pair reads could not distinguish some IMGT-functional V segments, including TRBV6-2 and TRBV6-3, so those segments were excluded. In a later analysis, TCR association rates were found to vary across HLA loci, with the most associated TCRs seen for DRB1 alleles and the fewest for HLA-C alleles. While some public TCRs were present in many individuals, most TCR sequences turned up only very rarely across donors. A later analysis found that most CMV-associated TCR beta chains appeared HLA-restricted, with HLA associations seemingly driven largely by CMV exposure. A group of highly shared sequence variants was considered likely to be a technical artifact of the sequencing pipeline. In both the original and validation cohorts, the classifier was reported to diagnose cytomegalovirus status with high specificity and sensitivity. Because HLA typing was missing for some donors at each locus, association tests included only the typed subset. The presence/absence analyses assumed that sequencing depth was roughly uniform across donors, and that assumption may not be true. According to a later genetic analysis, donors in an Asian-associated ancestry cluster had fewer N-insertions in productive TCRs than the approximately 700-donor mean. In a later analysis, HLA-associated TCR beta chains showed more clonal expansion and lower generation probabilities than non-associated chains that were equally common. Linkage disequilibrium might explain the correlated functional status among segregating V segments, but an unknown experimental factor could not be ruled out. Specific HLA alleles were associated with around 18,000 TCR beta sequences at a false discovery rate of 0.05 in a later analysis. The only immune exposure information available for the cohort was CMV serostatus. A further reported finding was that TCR beta sequences accurately predicted the HLA-A and HLA-B alleles for most subjects in the first cohort. In vitro tests confirmed that a few of the cytomegalovirus-associated TCR beta chains recognize cytomegalovirus antigens. V-gene and J-gene trimming of TCR beta chains was associated with a missense DCLRE1C variant in a later genetic analysis, and the association was replicated in an independent cohort. Broadly in line with IMGT annotations, most TCR beta V segments showed up in productive rearrangements about 87% or about 30% of the time in an earlier analysis of around 550 of the donors.

In total, 600 or so healthy bone marrow donors made up the cohort. All cohort members were sampled while nominally healthy, although unrecorded immune exposures were likely present. The donor was CMV seronegative and belonged to the group of 320 or so seronegative cohort members. A peripheral blood sample was collected from each donor, and TCR beta sequencing was performed on peripheral blood mononuclear cells. The Qiagen DNeasy Blood Extraction Kit was used to extract genomic DNA from the blood cell samples. The sequence derives from a woman aged 40 to 50 in good health and CMV-seronegative. The sequencing input was PBMCs. The rearranged segments are TRBV7-9 and TRBJ2-5; the D gene remains uncertain. The J call may be in error: the DNA end matches TRBJ2-7 better. CDR3 region: CSSSLPPYEQYF. Here is the DNA: TGTTCCAGCAGCTTACCCCCTTACGAGCAGTACTTC.